This TCR beta chain comes out of a study of beta chain features in type 1 diabetes. Study conclusions and caveats: For Type 1 diabetes patients, all four CD4+ subsets carried TCRB CDR3s that were moderately but significantly shorter.

Only a few counts were recorded for this clone. Antigen specificity is unknown. Every bit of the isolated RNA underwent reverse transcription, so sequencing read expressed TCRB transcripts. Clones were read by immunoSEQ multiplex PCR, and TCRdb kept only the in-frame ones, dropping some. Here the sample spans 600,000 to 700,000 clones, roughly 12% being singletons. The receptor was derived from a man aged 30 to 39 with type 1 diabetes. The sequenced sample consisted of naive CD4+ T cells from blood.

The CDR3, as DNA: TGTGCCATCAGTCCGGGCCAGAGTACAGATACGCAGTATTTT. Protein sequence: CAISPGQSTDTQYF. V and J are TRBV10-3 and TRBJ2-3; D not resolved. V was pared by 5 bases and J by 3 bases, with 12 bases between. The CDR3 sequence is 14 residues long. CDR1 is ENHRY and CDR2 is SYGVKD in the germline V gene.